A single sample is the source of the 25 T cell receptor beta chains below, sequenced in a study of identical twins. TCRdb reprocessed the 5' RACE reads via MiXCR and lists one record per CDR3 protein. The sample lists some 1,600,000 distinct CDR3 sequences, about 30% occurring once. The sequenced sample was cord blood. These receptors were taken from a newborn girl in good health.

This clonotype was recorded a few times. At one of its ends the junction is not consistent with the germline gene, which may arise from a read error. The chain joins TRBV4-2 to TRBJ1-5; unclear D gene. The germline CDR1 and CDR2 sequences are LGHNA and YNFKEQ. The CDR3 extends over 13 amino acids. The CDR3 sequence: CAGSQVGNQPQHF. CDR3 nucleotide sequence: TGTGCCGGCAGCCAAGTGGGTAATCAGCCCCAGCATTTT.

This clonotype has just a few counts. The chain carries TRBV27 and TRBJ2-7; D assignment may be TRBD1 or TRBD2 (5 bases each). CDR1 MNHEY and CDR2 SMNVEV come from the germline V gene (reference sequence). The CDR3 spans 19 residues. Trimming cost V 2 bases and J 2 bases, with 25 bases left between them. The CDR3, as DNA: TGTGCCAGCAGTTTAAGGTCGAGGGGCCGCCCCCTAAAGGCCTACGAGCAGTACTTC. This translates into CASSLRSRGRPLKAYEQYF.

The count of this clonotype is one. The CDR3, as DNA: TGCAGTGCCAGGGGACTCCGGGAGCATCAGCCCCAGCATTTT. Amino acid sequence: CSARGLREHQPQHF. The rearrangement uses TRBV20-1 and TRBJ1-5; tentatively, D is TRBD1 (6 bases). There are 14 residues in the CDR3. Trimming stripped 6 bases from V and 5 bases from J, with 17 bases between. From germline, CDR1 is DFQATT and CDR2 SNEGSKA (reference sequence).

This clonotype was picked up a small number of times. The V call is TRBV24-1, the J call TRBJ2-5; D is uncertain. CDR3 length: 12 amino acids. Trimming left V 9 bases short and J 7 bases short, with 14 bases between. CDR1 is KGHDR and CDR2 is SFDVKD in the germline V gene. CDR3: CATGQAPGTQYF. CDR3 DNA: TGTGCCACCGGCCAGGCACCGGGGACCCAGTACTTC.

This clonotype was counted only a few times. In nucleotides, the CDR3 is TGTGCCAGCTCACCCCGGGCTAGCGGGAACGATGAGCAGTTCTTC. It is translated as CASSPRASGNDEQFF. This sequence joins TRBV18 and TRBJ2-1, with TRBD2 identical over 9 bases. This CDR3 has 15 residues. CDR1 is KGHSH and CDR2 is LQKENI in the germline V gene. The ends lost 3 bases at V and 8 bases at J; junction bases unmatched: 8. Based on the CDR3 plus reference TRBV18 and TRBJ2-1, the full variable domain is NAGVMQNPRHLVRRRGQEARLRCSPMKGHSHVYWYRQLPEEGLKFMVYLQKENIIDESGMPKERFSAEFPKEGPSILRIQQVVRGDSAAYFCASSPRASGNDEQFFGPGTRLTVL.

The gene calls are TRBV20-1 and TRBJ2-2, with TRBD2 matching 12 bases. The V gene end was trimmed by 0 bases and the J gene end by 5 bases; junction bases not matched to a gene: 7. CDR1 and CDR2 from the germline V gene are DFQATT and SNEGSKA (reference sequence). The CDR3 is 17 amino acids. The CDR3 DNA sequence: TGCAGTGCTAGAGATTCAAGGACTAGCGGGGTAACCGGGGAGCTGTTTTTT. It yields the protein CSARDSRTSGVTGELFF.

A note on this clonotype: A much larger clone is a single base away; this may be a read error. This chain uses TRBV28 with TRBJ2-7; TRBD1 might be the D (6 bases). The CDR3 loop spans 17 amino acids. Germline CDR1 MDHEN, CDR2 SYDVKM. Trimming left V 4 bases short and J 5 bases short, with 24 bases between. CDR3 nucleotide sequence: TGTGCCAGCAGTTCCCCAATCCACCAGGGGTTAACAGACGAGCAGTACTTC. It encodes CASSSPIHQGLTDEQYF.

The CDR3 nucleotides read TGTGCCAGCAGTTCAGTAACCGGGACTTCTTTAGAGCAGCCCCAGCATTTT. Encoded protein: CASSSVTGTSLEQPQHF. The V and J genes are TRBV28 and TRBJ1-5; possibly TRBD1 for D (5 bases). V lost 4 bases and J 7 bases, leaving 23 bases between the germline ends. The CDR3 sequence is 17 residues long. Germline V lookup: CDR1 MDHEN, CDR2 SYDVKM.

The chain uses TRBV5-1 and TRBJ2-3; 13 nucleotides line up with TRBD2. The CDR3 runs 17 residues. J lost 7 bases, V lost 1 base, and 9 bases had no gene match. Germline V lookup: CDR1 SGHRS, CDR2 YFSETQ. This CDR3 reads CASSLTPGTSGTNTQYF. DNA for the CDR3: TGCGCCAGCAGCTTGACGCCCGGGACTAGCGGGACCAATACGCAGTATTTT.

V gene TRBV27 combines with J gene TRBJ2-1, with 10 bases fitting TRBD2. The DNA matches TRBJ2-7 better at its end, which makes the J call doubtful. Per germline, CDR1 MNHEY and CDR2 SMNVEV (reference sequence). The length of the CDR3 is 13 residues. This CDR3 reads CAASGGVINEQYF. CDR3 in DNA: TGTGCCGCGAGCGGGGGGGTAATCAATGAGCAGTACTTC.

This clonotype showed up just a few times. The DNA for the CDR3 is TGTGCCAGCAGTTACTCGTCGGCGGAGGACACTGAAGCTTTCTTT. Amino acids: CASSYSSAEDTEAFF. The rearrangement links TRBV6-6 to TRBJ1-1, with D unresolved. Germline CDR1 and CDR2: MNHNY and SVGAGI (reference sequence). CDR3 length equals 15 residues. Trimming pared 0 bases from V and 3 bases from J, leaving 11 bases between.

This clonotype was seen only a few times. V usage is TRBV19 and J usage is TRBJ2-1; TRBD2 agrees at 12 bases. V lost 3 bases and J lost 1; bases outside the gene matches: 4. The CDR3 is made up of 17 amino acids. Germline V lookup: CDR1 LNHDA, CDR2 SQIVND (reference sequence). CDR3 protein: CASSIGLAGNSYNEQFF. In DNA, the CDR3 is TGTGCCAGTAGTATCGGACTAGCGGGGAATTCCTACAATGAGCAGTTCTTC.

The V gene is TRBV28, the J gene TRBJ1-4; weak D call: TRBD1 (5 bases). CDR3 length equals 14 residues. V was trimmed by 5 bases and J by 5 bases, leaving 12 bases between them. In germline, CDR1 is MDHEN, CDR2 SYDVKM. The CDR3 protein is CASSPRVLNEKLFF. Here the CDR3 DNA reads TGTGCCAGCAGTCCCAGGGTCTTGAATGAAAAACTGTTTTTT.

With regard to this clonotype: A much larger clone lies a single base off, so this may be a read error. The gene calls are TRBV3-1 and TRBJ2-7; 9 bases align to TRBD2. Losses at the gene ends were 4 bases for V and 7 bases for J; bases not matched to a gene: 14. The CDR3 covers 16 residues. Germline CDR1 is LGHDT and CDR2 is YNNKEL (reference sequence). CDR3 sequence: CASSLQWLAGPNEQYF. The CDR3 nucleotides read TGTGCCAGCAGCCTTCAGTGGCTAGCGGGGCCCAATGAGCAGTACTTC.

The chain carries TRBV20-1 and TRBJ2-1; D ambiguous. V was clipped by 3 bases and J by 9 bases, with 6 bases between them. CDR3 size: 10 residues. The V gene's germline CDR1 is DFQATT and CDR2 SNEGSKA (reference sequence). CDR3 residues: CSASIVEQFF. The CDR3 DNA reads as TGCAGTGCTAGTATAGTTGAGCAGTTCTTC.

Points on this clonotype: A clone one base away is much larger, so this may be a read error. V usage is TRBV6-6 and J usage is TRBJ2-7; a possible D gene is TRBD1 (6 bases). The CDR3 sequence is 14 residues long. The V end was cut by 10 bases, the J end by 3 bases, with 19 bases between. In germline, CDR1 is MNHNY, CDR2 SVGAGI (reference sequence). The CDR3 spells CANAGALSFYEQYF. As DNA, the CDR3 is TGTGCCAACGCAGGGGCCCTAAGTTTCTACGAGCAGTACTTC.

The CDR3 loop reads CASSYSPRDGPYEQYF. CDR3 DNA: TGTGCCAGCAGTTACAGTCCCCGGGACGGACCCTACGAGCAGTACTTC. The rearrangement links TRBV6-5 to TRBJ2-7; D tentatively reads TRBD1 or TRBD2 (5 bases each). Germline-derived CDR1 and CDR2 are MNHEY and SVGAGI. V was trimmed by 2 bases and J by 2 bases, leaving 16 bases between them. The CDR3 is made up of 16 amino acids.

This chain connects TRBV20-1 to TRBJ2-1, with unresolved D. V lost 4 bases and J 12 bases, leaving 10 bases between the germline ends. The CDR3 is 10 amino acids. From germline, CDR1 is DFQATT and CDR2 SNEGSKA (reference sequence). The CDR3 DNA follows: TGCAGTGCTATAGATATTTGGCAGTTCTTC. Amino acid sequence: CSAIDIWQFF.

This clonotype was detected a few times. CDR3: CASSLDGQANQPQHF. CDR3 coding DNA: TGTGCCAGCAGTTTAGATGGGCAGGCCAATCAGCCCCAGCATTTT. The J gene is TRBJ1-5, the V gene TRBV12-3 or TRBV12-4; D uncertain. There are 15 residues in the CDR3. V dropped 1 base and J dropped 3 bases, with 10 bases sitting between them.

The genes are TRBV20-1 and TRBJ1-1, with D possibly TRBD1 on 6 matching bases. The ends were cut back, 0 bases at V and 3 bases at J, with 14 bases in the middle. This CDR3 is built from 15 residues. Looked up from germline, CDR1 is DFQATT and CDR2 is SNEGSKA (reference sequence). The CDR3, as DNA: TGCAGTGCTAGAGATTCAAGGGGGGGGGACACTGAAGCTTTCTTT. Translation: CSARDSRGGDTEAFF.

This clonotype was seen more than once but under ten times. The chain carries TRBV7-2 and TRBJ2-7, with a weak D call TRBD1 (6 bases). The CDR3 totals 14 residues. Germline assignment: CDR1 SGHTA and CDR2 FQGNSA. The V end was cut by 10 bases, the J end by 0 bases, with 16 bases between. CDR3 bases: TGTGCCATCGAAGACAGGTCCCTCTCCTACGAGCAGTACTTC. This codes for CAIEDRSLSYEQYF.

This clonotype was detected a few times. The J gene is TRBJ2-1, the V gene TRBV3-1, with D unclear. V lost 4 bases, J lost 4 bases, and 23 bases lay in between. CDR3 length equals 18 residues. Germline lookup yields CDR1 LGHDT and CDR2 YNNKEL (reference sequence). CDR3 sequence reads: CASSPRALSTPAYNEQFF. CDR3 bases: TGTGCCAGCAGCCCCCGCGCCCTCTCCACCCCAGCATACAATGAGCAGTTCTTC.

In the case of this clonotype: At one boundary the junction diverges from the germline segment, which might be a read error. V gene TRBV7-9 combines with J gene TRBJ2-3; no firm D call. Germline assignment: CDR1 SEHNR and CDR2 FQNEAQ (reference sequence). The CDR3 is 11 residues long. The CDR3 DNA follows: TGTTCCAGCAGGCTTTCAGATACGCAGTATTTT. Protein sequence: CSSRLSDTQYF.

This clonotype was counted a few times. The CDR3 loop reads CASKGQFPSGSAVYEQYF. For the CDR3, the DNA is TGTGCCAGCAAAGGACAATTCCCCAGCGGGAGCGCGGTATACGAGCAGTACTTC. The chain carries TRBV21-1 and TRBJ2-7; no DNA check was done on the table's D call, TRBD2. TRBV21-1 corresponds to a pseudogene. This CDR3 spans 18 amino acids.

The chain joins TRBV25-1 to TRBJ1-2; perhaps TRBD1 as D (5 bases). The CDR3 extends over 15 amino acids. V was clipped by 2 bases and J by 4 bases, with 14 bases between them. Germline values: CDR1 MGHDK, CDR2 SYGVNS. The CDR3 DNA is TGTGCCAGCAGTGAAGCAGGGAGGAAGGCCTATGGCTACACCTTC. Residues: CASSEAGRKAYGYTF.